Listed below are T cell receptor beta chains from one sample, sequenced in a study of blood T cell repertoires in COVID-19. The data were produced by immunoSEQ multiplex PCR, yet TCRdb's version contains in-frame clones alone and is incomplete. The sample lists 88,000 or so clones, approximately 83% occurring once. Material for sequencing was peripheral blood. Source of these receptors: a man aged 55 to 70 with acute or convalescent COVID-19. Each CDR3 is given with its conserved first and last residue. D genes are given only for firm matches. The listing skips clone size in some rows; elsewhere it reads once, few, many or a size class.

d_call	clone_size	j_call	v_call	cdr3_nt	cdr3_aa
TRBD1	-	TRBJ1-2	TRBV7-8	TGTGCCAGCAGCCCCATTCGACAGGGTAACTATGGCTACACCTTC	CASSPIRQGNYGYTF
TRBD1	once	TRBJ1-1	TRBV6-4	TGTGCCAGCAGAGCCCGGCGACAGGGTAACACTGAAGCTTTCTTT	CASRARRQGNTEAFF
TRBD2	-	TRBJ2-5	TRBV4-2	TGTGCCAGCAGCCAAGATTGGTTAGCGGGGACAGAGACCCAGTACTTC	CASSQDWLAGTETQYF
TRBD2	-	TRBJ2-1	TRBV3-1/TRBV3-2	TGTGCCAGCAGCCATACTAGCGGGGTAAATGAGCAGTTCTTC	CASSHTSGVNEQFF
-	few	TRBJ2-7	TRBV11-2	TGTGCCAGCAGCCCCAGAGCGGGACACTTCTACGAGCAGTACTTC	CASSPRAGHFYEQYF
TRBD1	-	TRBJ2-7	TRBV2	TGTGCCAGCAGAACAGGGGGATCCTACGAGCAGTACTTC	CASRTGGSYEQYF
-	once	TRBJ2-3	TRBV19	TGTGCCAGTAGTACTCGTGCCGGTCGGGAGTGGGATACGCAGTATTTT	CASSTRAGREWDTQYF
TRBD1	-	TRBJ2-4	TRBV27	TGTGCCAGCAGTTTATGGACAGGGGTAGACATTCAGTACTTC	CASSLWTGVDIQYF
-	once	TRBJ2-7	TRBV6-5	TGTGCCAGCACCCCATCCGGCGGGGGCCCCTACGAGCAGTACTTC	CASTPSGGGPYEQYF
-	-	TRBJ1-6	TRBV30	TGTGCCTGGAGGAGGGGAGGGAGCTCCTATAATTCACCCCTCCACTTT	CAWRRGGSSYNSPLHF
TRBD1	-	TRBJ2-1	TRBV4-2	TGTGCCAGCAGCCAAGATTTTGGACAGGGGTACAATGAGCAGTTCTTC	CASSQDFGQGYNEQFF
-	once	TRBJ2-3	TRBV7-3	TGTGCCAGCAGCTCCAGGCACGGTACGCAGTATTTT	CASSSRHGTQYF
-	once	TRBJ2-5	TRBV30	TGTGCCTGGAGTGTACTAGGGTGGGGAGTTGGAAAGACCCAGTACTTC	CAWSVLGWGVGKTQYF
TRBD1	-	TRBJ1-6	TRBV6-5	TGTGCCAGCAGTTTTCGGGACAGAAATTCACCCCTCCACTTT	CASSFRDRNSPLHF
-	-	TRBJ1-1	TRBV10-3	TGTGCCATCAGTGAGTCGGGTGGGAGAAGGGAAGCTTTCTTT	CAISESGGRREAFF
TRBD1	-	TRBJ2-7	TRBV6-1	TGTGCCAGCAGTGCCGTATCGACAGGGGCTGACTACGAGCAGTACTTC	CASSAVSTGADYEQYF
TRBD1	-	TRBJ1-6	TRBV6-1	TGTGCCAGCAGTGATTGGGGACAGGTCAACTCACCCCTCCACTTT	CASSDWGQVNSPLHF
TRBD1	-	TRBJ1-5	TRBV7-2	TGTGCCAGCAGCATACAACAGGGGGCCTACAATCAGCCCCAGCATTTT	CASSIQQGAYNQPQHF